The text below deals with one T cell receptor (beta chain). Germline CDR1 reads MDHEN; CDR2 reads SYDVKM. The trim removed 4 bases at V and 5 bases at J, leaving 17 bases unmatched. This CDR3 has 19 amino acids. These data come from a study of cytomegalovirus exposure and HLA in healthy donors. TCRdb's copy holds only in-frame clones and misses some; the assay was immunoSEQ multiplex PCR. The table has some 340,000 clones, around 90% seen once. Donors came from a validation cohort of over a hundred subjects, distinct from the first 666-subject cohort. The TCR was taken from a woman in her twenties or thirties in good health and CMV-seropositive. Sample: PBMCs. The gene calls are TRBV28 and TRBJ2-1; 10 bases map to TRBD2. The CDR3 here is CASSSSKREGPPMHNEQFF. In DNA, the CDR3 is TGTGCCAGCAGTTCCTCAAAGCGGGAGGGCCCTCCCATGCACAATGAGCAGTTCTTC.